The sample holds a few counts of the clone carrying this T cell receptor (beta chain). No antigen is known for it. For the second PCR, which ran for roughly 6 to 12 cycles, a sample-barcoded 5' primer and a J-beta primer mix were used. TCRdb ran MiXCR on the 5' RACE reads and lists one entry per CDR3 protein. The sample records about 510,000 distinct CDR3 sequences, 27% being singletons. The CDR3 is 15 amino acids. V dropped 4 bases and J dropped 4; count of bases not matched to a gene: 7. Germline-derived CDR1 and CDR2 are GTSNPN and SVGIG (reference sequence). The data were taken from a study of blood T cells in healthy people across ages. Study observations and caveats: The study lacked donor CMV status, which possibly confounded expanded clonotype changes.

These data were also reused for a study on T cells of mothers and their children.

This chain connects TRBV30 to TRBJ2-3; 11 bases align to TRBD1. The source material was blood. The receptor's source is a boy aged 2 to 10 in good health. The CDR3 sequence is CAWNRGQGDPDTQYF. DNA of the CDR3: TGTGCCTGGAATCGGGGACAGGGGGATCCAGATACGCAGTATTTT.